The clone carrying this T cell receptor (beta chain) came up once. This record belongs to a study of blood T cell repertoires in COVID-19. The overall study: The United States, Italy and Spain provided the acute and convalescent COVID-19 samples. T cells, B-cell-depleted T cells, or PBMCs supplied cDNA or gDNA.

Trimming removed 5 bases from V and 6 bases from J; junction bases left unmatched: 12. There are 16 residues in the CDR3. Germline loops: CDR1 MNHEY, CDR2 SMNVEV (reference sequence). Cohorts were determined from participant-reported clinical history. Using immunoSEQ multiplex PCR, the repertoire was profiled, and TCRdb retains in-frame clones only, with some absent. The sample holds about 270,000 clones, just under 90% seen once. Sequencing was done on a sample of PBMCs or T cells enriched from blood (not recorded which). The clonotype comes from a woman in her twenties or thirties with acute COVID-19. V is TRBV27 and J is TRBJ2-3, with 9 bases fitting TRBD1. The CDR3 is CASSITRGQGFDTQYF. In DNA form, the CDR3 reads TGTGCCAGCAGTATCACCCGGGGACAGGGCTTTGATACGCAGTATTTT.